This T cell receptor beta chain was recorded in a study of regulatory T cells in long-lasting Graves disease. The germline V gene encodes CDR1 MNHEY and CDR2 SVGEGT. The V end was cut by 5 bases, the J end by 4 bases, with 12 bases between. This CDR3 comprises 14 residues. The time point is: newly diagnosed GD, antithyroid drugs for less than 3 months. Making the TCR library involved RNA that had been extracted from PBMCs. According to the study, TCR beta libraries were built with iRepertoire HTBI primers and CDR3-region Arm-PCR. MiXCR, run by TCRdb on the multiplex PCR reads, gives a single entry per CDR3 protein. The sample yields under 700,000 distinct CDR3 sequences, about 16% seen once. Separately, the same data were catalogued under a study of T cells in Graves' hyperthyroidism and ophthalmopathy. That work adds: No ophthalmopathy progression within 18 months constituted stable Graves' hyperthyroidism. HTBI primers were used for first-round RT-PCR of the TCR CDR3.

The source was peripheral blood mononuclear cells (PBMCs), collected at new diagnosis, from a patient treated with antithyroid drugs. The chain couples TRBV6-2 or TRBV6-3 to TRBJ2-4, with D possibly being TRBD1 or TRBD2 (5 bases each). This receptor was obtained from a woman aged 40 to 65 with Graves disease. The CDR3 DNA is TGTGCCAGCAGTGAATTTGGGGGAAAAAACATTCAGTACTTC. Protein: CASSEFGGKNIQYF.